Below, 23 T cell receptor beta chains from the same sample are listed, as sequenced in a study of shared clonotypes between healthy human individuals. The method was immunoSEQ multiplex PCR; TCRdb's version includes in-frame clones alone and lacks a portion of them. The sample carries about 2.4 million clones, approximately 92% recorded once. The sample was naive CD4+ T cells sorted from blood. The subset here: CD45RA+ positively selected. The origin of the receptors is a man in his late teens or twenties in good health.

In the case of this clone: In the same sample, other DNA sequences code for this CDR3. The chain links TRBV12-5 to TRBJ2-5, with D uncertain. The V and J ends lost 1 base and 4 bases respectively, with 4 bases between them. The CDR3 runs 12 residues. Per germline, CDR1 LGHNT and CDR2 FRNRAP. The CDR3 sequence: CASGLEGETQYF. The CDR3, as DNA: TGTGCTAGTGGTTTGGAAGGAGAGACCCAGTACTTC.

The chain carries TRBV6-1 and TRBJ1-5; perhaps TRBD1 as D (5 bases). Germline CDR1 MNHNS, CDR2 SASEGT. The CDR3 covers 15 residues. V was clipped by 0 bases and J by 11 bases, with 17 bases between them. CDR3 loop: CASSEAPGRSGSQHF. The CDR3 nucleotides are TGTGCCAGCAGTGAAGCCCCAGGGCGATCGGGGTCCCAGCATTTT.

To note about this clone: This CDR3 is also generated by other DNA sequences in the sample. The CDR3 DNA reads as TGTGCCAGCAGCTCCAGCACAGATACGCAGTATTTT. Translated, it gives CASSSSTDTQYF. The genes are TRBV6-6 and TRBJ2-3; D not certain. The germline CDR1 and CDR2 sequences are MNHNY and SVGAGI (reference sequence). The CDR3 loop spans 12 amino acids. V lost 6 bases, J lost 0 bases, and 4 bases lay in between.

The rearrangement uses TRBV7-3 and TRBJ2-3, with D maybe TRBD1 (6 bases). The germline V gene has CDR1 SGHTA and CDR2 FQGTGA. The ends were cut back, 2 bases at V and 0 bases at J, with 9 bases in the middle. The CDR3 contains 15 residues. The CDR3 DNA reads TGTGCCAGCAGCTTAGTCCAGGGGAGCACAGATACGCAGTATTTT. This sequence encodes CASSLVQGSTDTQYF.

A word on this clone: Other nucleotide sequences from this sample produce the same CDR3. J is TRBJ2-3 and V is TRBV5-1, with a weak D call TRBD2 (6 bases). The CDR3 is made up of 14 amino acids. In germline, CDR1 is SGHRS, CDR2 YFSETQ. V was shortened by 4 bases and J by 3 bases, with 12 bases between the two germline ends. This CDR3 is CASSGGISTDTQYF. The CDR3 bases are TGCGCCAGCAGCGGCGGGATCTCTACAGATACGCAGTATTTT. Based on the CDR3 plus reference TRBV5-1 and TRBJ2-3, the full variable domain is KAGVTQTPRYLIKTRGQQVTLSCSPISGHRSVSWYQQTPGQGLQFLFEYFSETQRNKGNFPGRFSGRQFSNSRSEMNVSTLELGDSALYLCASSGGISTDTQYFGPGTRLTVL.

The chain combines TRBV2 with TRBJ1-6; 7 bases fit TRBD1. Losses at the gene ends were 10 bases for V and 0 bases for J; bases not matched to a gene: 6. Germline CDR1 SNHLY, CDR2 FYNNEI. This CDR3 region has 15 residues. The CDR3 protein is CAMGTVNSYNSPLHF. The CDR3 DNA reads TGTGCCATGGGGACAGTCAACTCCTATAATTCACCCCTCCACTTT.

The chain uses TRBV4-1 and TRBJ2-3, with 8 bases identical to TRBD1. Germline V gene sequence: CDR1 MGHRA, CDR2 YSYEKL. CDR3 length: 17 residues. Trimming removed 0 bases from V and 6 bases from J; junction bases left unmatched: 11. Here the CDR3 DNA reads TGCGCCAGCAGCCAAGAGTACGGACAGGGACTGTCCGATACGCAGTATTTT. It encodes CASSQEYGQGLSDTQYF.

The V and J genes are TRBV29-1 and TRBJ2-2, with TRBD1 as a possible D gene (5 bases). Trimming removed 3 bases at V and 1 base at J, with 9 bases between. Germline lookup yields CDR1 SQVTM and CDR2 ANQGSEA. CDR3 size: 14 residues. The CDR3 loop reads CSVEGLQNTGELFF. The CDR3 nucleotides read TGCAGCGTTGAGGGGCTGCAGAACACCGGGGAGCTGTTTTTT.

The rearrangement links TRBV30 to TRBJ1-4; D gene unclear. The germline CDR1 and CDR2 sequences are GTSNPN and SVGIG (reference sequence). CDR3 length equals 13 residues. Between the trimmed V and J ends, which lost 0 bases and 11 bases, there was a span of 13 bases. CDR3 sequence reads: CAWSVAGHGKLFF. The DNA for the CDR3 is TGTGCCTGGAGTGTTGCAGGCCATGGGAAACTGTTTTTT.

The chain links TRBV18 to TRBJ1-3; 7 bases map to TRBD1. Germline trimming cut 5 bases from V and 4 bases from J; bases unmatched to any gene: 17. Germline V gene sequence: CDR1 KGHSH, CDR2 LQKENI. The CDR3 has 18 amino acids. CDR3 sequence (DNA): TGTGCCAGCTCATCATCCCCCAGGAACAGGGGTGAAGGAAACACCATATATTTT. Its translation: CASSSSPRNRGEGNTIYF. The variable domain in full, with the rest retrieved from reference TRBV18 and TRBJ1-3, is NAGVMQNPRHLVRRRGQEARLRCSPMKGHSHVYWYRQLPEEGLKFMVYLQKENIIDESGMPKERFSAEFPKEGPSILRIQQVVRGDSAAYFCASSSSPRNRGEGNTIYFGEGSWLTVV.

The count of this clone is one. Here the CDR3 DNA reads TGCGCCAGCAGCCGGTTGACAGGGGTAAACATTCAGTACTTC. Its protein product is CASSRLTGVNIQYF. V gene TRBV4-1 combines with J gene TRBJ2-4, with TRBD1 identical over 8 bases. The CDR3 is made up of 14 amino acids. V dropped 4 bases and J dropped 6; count of bases not matched to a gene: 5. The germline CDR1 and CDR2 sequences are MGHRA and YSYEKL.

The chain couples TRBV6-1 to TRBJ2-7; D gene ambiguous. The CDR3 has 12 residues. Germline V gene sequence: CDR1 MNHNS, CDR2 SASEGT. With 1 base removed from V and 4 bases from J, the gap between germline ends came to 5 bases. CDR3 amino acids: CASSEGKYEQYF. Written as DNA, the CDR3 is TGTGCCAGCAGTGAAGGTAAATACGAGCAGTACTTC.

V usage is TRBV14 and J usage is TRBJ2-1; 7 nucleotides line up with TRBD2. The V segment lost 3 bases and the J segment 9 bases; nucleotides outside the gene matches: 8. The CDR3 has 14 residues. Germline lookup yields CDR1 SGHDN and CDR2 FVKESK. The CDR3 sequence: CASSQAIGEGEQFF. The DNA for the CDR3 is TGTGCCAGCAGCCAGGCCATTGGGGAGGGTGAGCAGTTCTTC.

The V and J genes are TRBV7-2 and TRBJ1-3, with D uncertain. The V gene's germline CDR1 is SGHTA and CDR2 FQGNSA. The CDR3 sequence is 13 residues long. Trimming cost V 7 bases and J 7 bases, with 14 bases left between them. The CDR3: CASTYMGGNTIYF. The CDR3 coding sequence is TGTGCCAGCACATACATGGGTGGGAACACCATATATTTT.

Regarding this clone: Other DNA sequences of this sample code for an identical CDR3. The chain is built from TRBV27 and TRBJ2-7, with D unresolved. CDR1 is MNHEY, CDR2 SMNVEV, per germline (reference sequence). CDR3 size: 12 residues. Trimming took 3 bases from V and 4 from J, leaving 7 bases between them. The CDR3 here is CASSLSGYEQYF. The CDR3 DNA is TGTGCCAGCAGTTTGTCGGGTTACGAGCAGTACTTC.

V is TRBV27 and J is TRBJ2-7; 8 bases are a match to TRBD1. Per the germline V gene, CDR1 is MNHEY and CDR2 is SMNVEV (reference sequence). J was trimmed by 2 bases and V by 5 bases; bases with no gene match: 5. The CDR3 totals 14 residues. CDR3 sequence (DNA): TGTGCCAGCAGTCGACAGGGGTCCCCCTACGAGCAGTACTTC. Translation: CASSRQGSPYEQYF.

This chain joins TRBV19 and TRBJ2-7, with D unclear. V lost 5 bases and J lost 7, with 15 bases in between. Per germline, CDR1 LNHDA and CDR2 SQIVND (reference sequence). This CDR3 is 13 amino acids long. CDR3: CASSPSPLGEQYF. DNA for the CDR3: TGTGCCAGTAGTCCCAGCCCGCTGGGGGAGCAGTACTTC. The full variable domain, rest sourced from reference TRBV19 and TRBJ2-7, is DGGITQSPKYLFRKEGQNVTLSCEQNLNHDAMYWYRQDPGQGLRLIYYSQIVNDFQKGDIAEGYSVSREKKESFPLTVTSAQKNPTAFYLCASSPSPLGEQYFGPGTRLTVT.

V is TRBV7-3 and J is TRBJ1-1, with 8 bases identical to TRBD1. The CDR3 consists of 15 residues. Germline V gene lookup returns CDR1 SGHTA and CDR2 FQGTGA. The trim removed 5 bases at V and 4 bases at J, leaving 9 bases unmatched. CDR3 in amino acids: CASSQTGVGPTEAFF. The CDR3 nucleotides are TGTGCCAGCAGCCAGACAGGGGTGGGGCCCACTGAAGCTTTCTTT.

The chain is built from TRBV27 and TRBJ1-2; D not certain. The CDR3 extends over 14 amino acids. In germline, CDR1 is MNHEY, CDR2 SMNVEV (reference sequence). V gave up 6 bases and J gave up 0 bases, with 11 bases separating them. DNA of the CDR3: TGTGCCAGCAGCTCCCAGATGACTAACTATGGCTACACCTTC. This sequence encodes CASSSQMTNYGYTF.

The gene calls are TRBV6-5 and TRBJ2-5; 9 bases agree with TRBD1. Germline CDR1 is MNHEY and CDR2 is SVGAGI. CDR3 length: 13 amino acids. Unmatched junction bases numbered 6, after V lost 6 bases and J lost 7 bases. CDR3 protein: CASRPTGGRTQYF. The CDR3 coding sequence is TGTGCCAGCAGGCCGACAGGGGGGCGGACCCAGTACTTC.

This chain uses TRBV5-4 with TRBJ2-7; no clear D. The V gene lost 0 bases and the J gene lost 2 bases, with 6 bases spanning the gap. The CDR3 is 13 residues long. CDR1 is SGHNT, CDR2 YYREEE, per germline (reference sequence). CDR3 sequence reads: CASSLEFAYEQYF. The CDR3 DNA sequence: TGTGCCAGCAGCTTGGAGTTCGCCTACGAGCAGTACTTC.

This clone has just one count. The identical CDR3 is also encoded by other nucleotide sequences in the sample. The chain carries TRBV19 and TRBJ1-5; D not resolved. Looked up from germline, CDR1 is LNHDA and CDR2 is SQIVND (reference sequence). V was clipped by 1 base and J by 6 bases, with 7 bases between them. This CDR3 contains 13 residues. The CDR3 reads CASSIGGSQPQHF. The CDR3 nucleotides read TGTGCCAGTAGTATAGGGGGTTCTCAGCCCCAGCATTTT.

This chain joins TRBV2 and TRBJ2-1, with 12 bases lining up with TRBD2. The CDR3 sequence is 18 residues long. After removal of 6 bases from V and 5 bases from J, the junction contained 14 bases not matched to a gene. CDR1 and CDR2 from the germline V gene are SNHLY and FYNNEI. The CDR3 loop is CASRYRLAGADADNEQFF. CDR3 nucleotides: TGTGCCAGCAGATATAGACTAGCGGGAGCCGATGCAGACAATGAGCAGTTCTTC.